Below, 2 T cell receptor beta chains from the same sample are listed, as sequenced in a study of Graves' ophthalmopathy and Graves' hyperthyroidism. RNA transcripts were the source from which TCR beta CDR3 regions were amplified. The library came from an HTBI-primed first-round RT-PCR and a second-round multiplex PCR. TCRdb re-called the multiplex PCR reads through MiXCR, storing one row per CDR3 protein. The sample records roughly 400,000 distinct CDR3 sequences, approximately 20% being singletons. The sample was peripheral blood. All receptors come from a woman aged 18-30 years with Graves' ophthalmopathy.

This clonotype has ten or more counts. The rearrangement joins TRBV28 to TRBJ1-5; D is possibly TRBD1 (5 bases). The CDR3 has 15 residues. Looked up from germline, CDR1 is MDHEN and CDR2 is SYDVKM. V lost 2 bases, J lost 0 bases, and 8 bases lay in between. As DNA, the CDR3 is TGTGCCAGCAGTTTAGATGGGGCTAGCAATCAGCCCCAGCATTTT. Translating it yields CASSLDGASNQPQHF. Drawing the rest from reference TRBV28 and TRBJ1-5, the complete variable domain is DVKVTQSSRYLVKRTGEKVFLECVQDMDHENMFWYRQDPGLGLRLIYFSYDVKMKEKGDIPEGYSVSREKKERFSLILESASTNQTSMYLCASSLDGASNQPQHFGDGTRLSIL.

V is TRBV12-3 or TRBV12-4 and J is TRBJ2-6; D may match TRBD1 or TRBD2 (5 bases each). There are 17 residues in the CDR3. Trimming cost V 2 bases and J 0 bases, with 11 bases left between them. CDR3 in amino acids: CASSLKGSGSGANVLTF. As DNA, the CDR3 is TGTGCCAGCAGTTTAAAGGGGAGTGGCTCTGGGGCCAACGTCCTGACTTTC.